Following are 10 T cell receptor beta chains from one sample sequenced in a study of blood T cell repertoires in COVID-19. The table came from immunoSEQ multiplex PCR; TCRdb's copy has only in-frame clones and leaves some out. Among approximately 50,000 clones, 85% to 90% were seen once, and the ten largest hold under 20%. The specimen was peripheral blood. The source of these receptors is a human donor in a cohort sampled during active COVID-19.

The chain employs TRBV19 and TRBJ1-2; the D gene is possibly TRBD1 (5 bases). The CDR3 extends over 13 amino acids. V lost 9 bases and J lost 6, with 17 bases in between. Germline V lookup: CDR1 LNHDA, CDR2 SQIVND (reference sequence). CDR3 DNA: TGTGCCAGCAAGGACAAAGGCTGGCATGGCTACACCTTC. The encoded protein is CASKDKGWHGYTF.

This chain uses TRBV6-5 with TRBJ2-7; D is perhaps TRBD1 (5 bases). Germline V gene sequence: CDR1 MNHEY, CDR2 SVGAGI. This CDR3 comprises 15 residues. V was shortened by 0 bases and J by 2 bases, with 11 bases between the two germline ends. CDR3 sequence: CASSYSMTVTYEQYF. In DNA form, the CDR3 reads TGTGCCAGCAGTTACTCGATGACAGTAACCTACGAGCAGTACTTC.

The gene calls are TRBV6-6 and TRBJ1-2, with D maybe TRBD1 (6 bases). Per germline, CDR1 MNHNY and CDR2 SVGAGI (reference sequence). This CDR3 comprises 14 residues. Trimming stripped 9 bases from V and 4 bases from J, with 18 bases between. The CDR3 DNA reads as TGTGCCAGTCTAAGGGGGGGTGATGGCTATGGCTACACCTTC. This sequence encodes CASLRGGDGYGYTF.

The chain employs TRBV7-9 and TRBJ2-5; tentative D call: TRBD2 (6 bases). Germline V gives CDR1 SEHNR, CDR2 FQNEAQ (reference sequence). V dropped 4 bases and J dropped 5 bases, with 14 bases sitting between them. The CDR3 totals 14 residues. CDR3 amino acids: CASSYAGGGETQYF. The CDR3 DNA reads as TGTGCCAGCAGCTATGCAGGTGGAGGGGAGACCCAGTACTTC.

The chain links TRBV15 to TRBJ2-3; a weak D match, TRBD2 (6 bases). The CDR3 runs to 15 residues. V dropped 4 bases and J dropped 2 bases, with 13 bases sitting between them. Per the germline V gene, CDR1 is LNHNV and CDR2 is YYDKDF (reference sequence). The DNA of the CDR3 is TGTGCCACCAGCAATCCTAGCGAGAACACAGATACGCAGTATTTT. Translation: CATSNPSENTDTQYF.

The V call is TRBV24-1, the J call TRBJ2-1, with 14 nucleotides matching TRBD2. Per germline, CDR1 KGHDR and CDR2 SFDVKD. The ends lost 3 bases at V and 10 bases at J; junction bases unmatched: 7. The CDR3 sequence is 16 residues long. The CDR3: CATSDRGTSGRYEQFF. DNA for the CDR3: TGTGCCACCAGTGATAGGGGGACTAGCGGGAGATACGAGCAGTTCTTC.

The chain employs TRBV5-5 and TRBJ2-1, with unresolved D. V gave up 1 base and J gave up 5 bases, with 7 bases separating them. CDR3 length: 13 amino acids. Germline values: CDR1 SGHKS, CDR2 YYEKEE (reference sequence). CDR3 loop: CASSLSPDNEQFF. The CDR3 DNA reads as TGTGCCAGCAGCTTGTCTCCCGACAATGAGCAGTTCTTC.

The chain employs TRBV6-6 and TRBJ1-1, with unresolved D. V was shortened by 6 bases and J by 4 bases, with 18 bases between the two germline ends. The length of the CDR3 is 15 residues. CDR1 is MNHNY, CDR2 SVGAGI, per germline (reference sequence). CDR3: CASSPTMEESTEAFF. CDR3 bases: TGTGCCAGCAGCCCCACTATGGAGGAGAGCACTGAAGCTTTCTTT.

The chain couples TRBV5-1 to TRBJ2-3, with a possible D match to TRBD1 (5 bases). The V and J ends lost 4 bases and 3 bases respectively, with 12 bases between them. The germline V gene has CDR1 SGHRS and CDR2 YFSETQ. The CDR3 loop spans 14 amino acids. CDR3 DNA sequence: TGCGCCAGCAGCCAAGACAGTGGAACAGATACGCAGTATTTT. This encodes CASSQDSGTDTQYF.

The rearrangement links TRBV12-3 or TRBV12-4 to TRBJ2-1; 8 positions match TRBD1. With 6 bases clipped from V and 9 bases from J, the junction kept 7 bases outside the gene matches. CDR3 length: 13 residues. CDR3 loop: CASRWTGSAEQFF. The CDR3 DNA reads as TGTGCCAGCAGATGGACAGGGAGTGCTGAGCAGTTCTTC.